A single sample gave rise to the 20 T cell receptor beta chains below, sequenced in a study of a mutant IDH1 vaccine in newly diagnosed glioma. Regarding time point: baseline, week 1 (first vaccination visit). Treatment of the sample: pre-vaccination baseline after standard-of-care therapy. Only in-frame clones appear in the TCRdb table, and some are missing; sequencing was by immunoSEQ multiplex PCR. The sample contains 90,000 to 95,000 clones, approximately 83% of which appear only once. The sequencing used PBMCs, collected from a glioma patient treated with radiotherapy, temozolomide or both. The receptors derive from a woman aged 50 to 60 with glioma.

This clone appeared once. CDR3 nucleotides: TGTGCCAGCAGCCTTAAACTGCCTAGCGGGGGGGAGAAGACCCAGTACTTC. This translates into CASSLKLPSGGEKTQYF. The chain employs TRBV14 and TRBJ2-5; TRBD2 aligns across 12 bases. V was clipped by 4 bases and J by 6 bases; unmatched bases: 12. CDR1 SGHDN and CDR2 FVKESK come from the germline V gene. The CDR3 has 17 residues.

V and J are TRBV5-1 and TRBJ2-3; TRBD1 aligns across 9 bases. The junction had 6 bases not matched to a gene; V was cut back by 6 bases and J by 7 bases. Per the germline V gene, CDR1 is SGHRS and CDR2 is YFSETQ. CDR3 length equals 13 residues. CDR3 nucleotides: TGCGCCAGCATGACAGGGGGTGCTTATACGCAGTATTTT. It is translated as CASMTGGAYTQYF.

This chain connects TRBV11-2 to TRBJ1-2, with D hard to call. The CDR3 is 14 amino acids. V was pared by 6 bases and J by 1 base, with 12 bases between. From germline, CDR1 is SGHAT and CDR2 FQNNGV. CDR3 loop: CASSPKAGNYGYTF. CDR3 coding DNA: TGTGCCAGCAGTCCAAAGGCGGGTAACTATGGCTACACCTTC.

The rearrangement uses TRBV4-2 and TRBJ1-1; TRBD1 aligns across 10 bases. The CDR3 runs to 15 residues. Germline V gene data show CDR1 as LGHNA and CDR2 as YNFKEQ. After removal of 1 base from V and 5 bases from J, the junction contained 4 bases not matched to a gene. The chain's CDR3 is CASSQGAGQGTEAFF. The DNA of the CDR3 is TGTGCCAGCAGCCAAGGCGCGGGACAGGGGACTGAAGCTTTCTTT.

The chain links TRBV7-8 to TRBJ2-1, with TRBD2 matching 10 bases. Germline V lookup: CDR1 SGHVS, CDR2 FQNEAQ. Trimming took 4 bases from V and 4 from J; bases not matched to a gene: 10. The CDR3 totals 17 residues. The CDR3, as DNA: TGTGCCAGCAGCTCGAGATCGGTACTAGCGGGGTACAATGAGCAGTTCTTC. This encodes CASSSRSVLAGYNEQFF. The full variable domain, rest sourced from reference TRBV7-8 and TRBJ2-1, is GAGVSQSPRYKVAKRGQDVALRCDPISGHVSLFWYQQALGQGPEFLTYFQNEAQLDKSGLPSDRFFAERPEGSVSTLKIQRTQQEDSAVYLCASSSRSVLAGYNEQFFGPGTRLTVL.

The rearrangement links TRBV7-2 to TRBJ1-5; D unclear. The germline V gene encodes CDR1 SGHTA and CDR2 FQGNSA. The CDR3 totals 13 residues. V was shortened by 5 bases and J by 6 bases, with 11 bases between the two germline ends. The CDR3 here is CASSQDIGQPQHF. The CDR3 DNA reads TGTGCCAGCAGCCAGGATATAGGTCAGCCCCAGCATTTT.

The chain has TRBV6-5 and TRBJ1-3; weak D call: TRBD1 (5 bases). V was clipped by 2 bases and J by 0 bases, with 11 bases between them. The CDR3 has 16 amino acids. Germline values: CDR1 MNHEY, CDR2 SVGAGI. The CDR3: CASSYGGGHSGNTIYF. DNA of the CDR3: TGTGCCAGCAGTTACGGGGGAGGCCACTCTGGAAACACCATATATTTT.

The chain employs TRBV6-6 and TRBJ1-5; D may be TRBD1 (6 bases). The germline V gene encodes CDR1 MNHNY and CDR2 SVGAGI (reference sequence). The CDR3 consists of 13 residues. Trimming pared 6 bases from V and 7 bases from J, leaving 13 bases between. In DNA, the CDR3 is TGTGCCAGCAGCTACAGGGTTGGCCAGCCCCAGCATTTT. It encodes CASSYRVGQPQHF.

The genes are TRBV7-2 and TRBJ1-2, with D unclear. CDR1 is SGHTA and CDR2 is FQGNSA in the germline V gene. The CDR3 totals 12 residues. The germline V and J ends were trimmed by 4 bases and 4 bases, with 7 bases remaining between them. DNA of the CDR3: TGTGCCAGCAGCTCTACGGTCTATGGCTACACCTTC. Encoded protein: CASSSTVYGYTF.

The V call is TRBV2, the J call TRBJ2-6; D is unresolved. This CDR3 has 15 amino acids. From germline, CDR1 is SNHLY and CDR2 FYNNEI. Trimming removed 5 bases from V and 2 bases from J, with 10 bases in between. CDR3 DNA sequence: TGTGCCAGCAGTTTGATCGCCACTGGGGCCAACGTCCTGACTTTC. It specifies CASSLIATGANVLTF.

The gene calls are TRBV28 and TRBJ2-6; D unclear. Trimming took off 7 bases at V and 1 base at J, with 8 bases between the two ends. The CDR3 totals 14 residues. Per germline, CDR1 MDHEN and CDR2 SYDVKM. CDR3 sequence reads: CASTRASGANVLTF. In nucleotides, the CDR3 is TGTGCCAGCACCCGGGCGTCTGGGGCCAACGTCCTGACTTTC.

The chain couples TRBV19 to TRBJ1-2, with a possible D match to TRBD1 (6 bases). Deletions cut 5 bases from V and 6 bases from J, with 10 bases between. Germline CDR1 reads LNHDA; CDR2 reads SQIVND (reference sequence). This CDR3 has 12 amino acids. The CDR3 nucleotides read TGTGCCAGTAGTCCGCAGGGGAATGGCTACACCTTC. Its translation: CASSPQGNGYTF.

The CDR3 bases are TGTGCCAGCAGCGCCCGACGTGAGACGGCTGAAGCTTTCTTT. It yields the protein CASSARRETAEAFF. The genes are TRBV9 and TRBJ1-1; D not resolved. The germline V gene encodes CDR1 SGDLS and CDR2 YYNGEE. The CDR3 runs to 14 residues. V shed 3 bases and J shed 6 bases, with 15 bases lying between them.

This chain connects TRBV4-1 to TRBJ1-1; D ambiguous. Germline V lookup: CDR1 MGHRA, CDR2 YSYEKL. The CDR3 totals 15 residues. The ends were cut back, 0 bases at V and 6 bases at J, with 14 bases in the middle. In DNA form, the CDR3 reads TGCGCCAGCAGCCAAGAGTGGTCGGGAACGGCTGAAGCTTTCTTT. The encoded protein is CASSQEWSGTAEAFF.

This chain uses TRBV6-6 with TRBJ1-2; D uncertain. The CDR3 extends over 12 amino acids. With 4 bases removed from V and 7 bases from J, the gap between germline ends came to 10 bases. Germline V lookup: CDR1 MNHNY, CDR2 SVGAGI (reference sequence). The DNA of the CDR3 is TGTGCCAGCAGTTCGGGGAACGGTGGCTACACCTTC. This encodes CASSSGNGGYTF.

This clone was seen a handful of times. The CDR3 DNA reads as TGTGCCACCAGCAGAGATGGGTTCTTTCAGGGCTACACCTTC. This sequence encodes CATSRDGFFQGYTF. The chain has TRBV15 and TRBJ1-2, with D unresolved. The CDR3 has 14 residues. The V end lost 0 bases, the J end lost 8 bases, and 13 bases lay between the germline ends. Germline lookup yields CDR1 LNHNV and CDR2 YYDKDF (reference sequence). Together with reference TRBV15 and TRBJ1-2, the CDR3 gives the full variable domain: DAMVIQNPRYQVTQFGKPVTLSCSQTLNHNVMYWYQQKSSQAPKLLFHYYDKDFNNEADTPDNFQSRRPNTSFCFLDIRSPGLGDTAMYLCATSRDGFFQGYTFGSGTRLTVV.

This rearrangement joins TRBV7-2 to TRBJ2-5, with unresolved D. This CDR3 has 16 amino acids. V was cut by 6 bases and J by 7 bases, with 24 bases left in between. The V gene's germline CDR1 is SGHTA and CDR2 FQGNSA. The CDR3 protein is CASRQTRAALSGTQYF. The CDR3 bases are TGTGCCAGCAGACAGACAAGGGCTGCCCTATCGGGGACCCAGTACTTC.

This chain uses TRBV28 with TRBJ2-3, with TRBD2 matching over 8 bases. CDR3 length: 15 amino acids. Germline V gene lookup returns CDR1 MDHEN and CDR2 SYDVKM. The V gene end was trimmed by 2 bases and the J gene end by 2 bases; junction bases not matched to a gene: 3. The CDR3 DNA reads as TGTGCCAGCAGTTTAGCGGGGGGAAACACAGATACGCAGTATTTT. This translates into CASSLAGGNTDTQYF.

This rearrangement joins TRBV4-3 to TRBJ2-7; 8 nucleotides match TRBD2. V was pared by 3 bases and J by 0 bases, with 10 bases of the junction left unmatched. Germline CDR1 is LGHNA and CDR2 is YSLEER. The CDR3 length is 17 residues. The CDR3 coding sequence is TGCGCCAGCAGCCATTACACTAGCGGCCTTAGCTCCTACGAGCAGTACTTC. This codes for CASSHYTSGLSSYEQYF.

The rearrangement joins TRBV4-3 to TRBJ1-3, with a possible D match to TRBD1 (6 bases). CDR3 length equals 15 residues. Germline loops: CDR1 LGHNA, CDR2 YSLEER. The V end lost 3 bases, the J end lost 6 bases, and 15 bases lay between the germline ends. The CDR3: CASSQGLGAENTIYF. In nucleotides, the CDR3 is TGCGCCAGCAGCCAGGGTTTGGGGGCCGAAAACACCATATATTTT.